The clone carrying this TCR beta chain was picked up many times. The antigen is undetermined. TCRdb redid the calling of the 5' RACE reads with MiXCR, one entry per CDR3 protein. The data show some 100,000 distinct CDR3 sequences, 4.4% seen once. Specified time point: sample taken at primary tumor resection. Sequencing of whole RNA from tumor, nontumor lung or frozen PBMC involved no sorting. The source of the sample is a study of spatial heterogeneity in lung cancer. Study information: Strong correlation linked TCR transcript counts in tumor regions to a T cell module score derived from matched bulk RNA-seq.

Study-wide results and caveats: Counts of expanded alpha and beta TCRs within tumors tracked the tumor nonsynonymous mutation count. About 7.7% of tumor T cells for alpha chains and approximately 13% for beta chains were estimated to be covered.

The germline V gene encodes CDR1 DFQATT and CDR2 SNEGSKA (reference sequence). CDR3 length: 11 amino acids. This sequence joins TRBV20-1 and TRBJ2-7; 8 bases map to TRBD2. The clonotype originates from a male donor with early-stage non-small cell lung cancer. Source: lung tumor tissue, taken at surgery. The CDR3 DNA reads as TGCTCAACCGGGACTAGTGGTGAGCAGTACTTC. Amino acid sequence: CSTGTSGEQYF.